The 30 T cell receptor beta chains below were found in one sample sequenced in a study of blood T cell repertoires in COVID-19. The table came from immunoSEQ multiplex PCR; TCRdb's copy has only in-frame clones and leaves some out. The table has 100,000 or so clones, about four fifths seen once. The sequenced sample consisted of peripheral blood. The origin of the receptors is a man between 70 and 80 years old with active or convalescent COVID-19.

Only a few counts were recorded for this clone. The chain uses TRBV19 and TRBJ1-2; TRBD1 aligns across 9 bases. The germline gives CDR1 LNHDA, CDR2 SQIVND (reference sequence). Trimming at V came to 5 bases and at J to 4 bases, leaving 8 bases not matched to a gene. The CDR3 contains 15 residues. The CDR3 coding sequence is TGTGCCAGTAGTCCACAGGGGGCGGCACTCTATGGCTACACCTTC. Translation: CASSPQGAALYGYTF.

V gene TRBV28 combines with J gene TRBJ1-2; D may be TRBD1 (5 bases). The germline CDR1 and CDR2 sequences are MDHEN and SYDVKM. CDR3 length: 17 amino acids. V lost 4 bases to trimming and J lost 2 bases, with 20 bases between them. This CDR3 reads CASSSLSGTKGNYGYTF. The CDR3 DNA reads TGTGCCAGCAGTTCACTCTCCGGGACTAAGGGAAACTATGGCTACACCTTC.

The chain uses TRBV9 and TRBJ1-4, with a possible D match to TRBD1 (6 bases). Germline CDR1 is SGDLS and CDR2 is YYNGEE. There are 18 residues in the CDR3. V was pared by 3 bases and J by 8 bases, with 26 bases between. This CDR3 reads CASSAQDTGLEFREKLFF. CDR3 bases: TGTGCCAGCAGCGCCCAAGATACAGGGCTCGAGTTTAGGGAAAAACTGTTTTTT.

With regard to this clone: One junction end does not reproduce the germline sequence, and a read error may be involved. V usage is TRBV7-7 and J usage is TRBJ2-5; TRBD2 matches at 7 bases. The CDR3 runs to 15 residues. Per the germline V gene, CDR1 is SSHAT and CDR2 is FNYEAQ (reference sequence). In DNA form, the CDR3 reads TGTGCTAGCAGCTCCCTGGCGGGGGTGGGAGAGACCCAGTACTTC. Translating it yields CASSSLAGVGETQYF.

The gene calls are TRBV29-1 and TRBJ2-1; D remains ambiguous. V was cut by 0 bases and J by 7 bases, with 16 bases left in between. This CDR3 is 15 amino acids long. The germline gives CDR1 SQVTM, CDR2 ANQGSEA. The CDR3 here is CSVEESSAPANEQFF. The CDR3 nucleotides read TGCAGCGTTGAAGAATCGAGCGCCCCGGCAAATGAGCAGTTCTTC.

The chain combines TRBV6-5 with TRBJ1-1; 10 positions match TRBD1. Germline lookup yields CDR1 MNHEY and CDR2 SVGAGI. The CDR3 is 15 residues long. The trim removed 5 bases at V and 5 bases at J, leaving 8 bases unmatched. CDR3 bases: TGTGCCAGCAGTCCCTGGGGACAGGGGAGGACTGAAGCTTTCTTT. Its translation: CASSPWGQGRTEAFF.

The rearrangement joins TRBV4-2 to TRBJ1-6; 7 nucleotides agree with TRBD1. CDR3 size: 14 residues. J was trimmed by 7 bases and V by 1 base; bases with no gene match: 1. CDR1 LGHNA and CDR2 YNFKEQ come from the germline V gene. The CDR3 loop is CASSQGDRNSPLHF. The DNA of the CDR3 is TGTGCCAGCAGCCAAGGGGACAGAAATTCACCCCTCCACTTT.

CDR3 in DNA: TGTGCCAGTAGCCCAGGAGGCCGGGGCACCGGGGAGCTGTTTTTT. The encoded protein is CASSPGGRGTGELFF. The rearrangement uses TRBV19 and TRBJ2-2; maybe TRBD2 (5 bases). Germline-derived CDR1 and CDR2 are LNHDA and SQIVND (reference sequence). The V gene lost 6 bases and the J gene lost 4 bases, with 15 bases spanning the gap. This CDR3 comprises 15 residues.

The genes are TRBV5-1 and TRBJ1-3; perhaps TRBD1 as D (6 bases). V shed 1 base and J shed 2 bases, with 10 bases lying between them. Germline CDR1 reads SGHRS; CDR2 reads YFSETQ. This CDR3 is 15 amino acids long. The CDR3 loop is CASSLTQGPGNTIYF. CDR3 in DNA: TGCGCCAGCAGCTTGACCCAGGGGCCTGGAAACACCATATATTTT.

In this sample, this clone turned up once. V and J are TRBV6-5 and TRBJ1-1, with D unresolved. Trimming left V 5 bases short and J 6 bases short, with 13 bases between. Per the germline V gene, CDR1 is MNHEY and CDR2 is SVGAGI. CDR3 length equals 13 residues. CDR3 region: CASSPPNSAEAFF. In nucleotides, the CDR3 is TGTGCCAGCAGTCCCCCAAATAGCGCTGAAGCTTTCTTT.

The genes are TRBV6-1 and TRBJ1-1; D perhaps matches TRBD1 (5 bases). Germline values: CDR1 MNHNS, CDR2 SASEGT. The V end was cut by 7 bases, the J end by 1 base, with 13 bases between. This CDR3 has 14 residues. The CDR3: CASIRYGANTEAFF. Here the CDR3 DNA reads TGTGCCAGCATCCGTTATGGGGCGAACACTGAAGCTTTCTTT.

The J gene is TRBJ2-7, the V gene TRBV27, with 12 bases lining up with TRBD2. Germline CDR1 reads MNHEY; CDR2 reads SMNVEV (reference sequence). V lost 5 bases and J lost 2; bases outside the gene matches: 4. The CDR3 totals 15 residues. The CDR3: CASSPGLAGTYEQYF. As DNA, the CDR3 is TGTGCCAGCAGTCCAGGACTAGCGGGAACCTACGAGCAGTACTTC.

Here the CDR3 DNA reads TGTGCCAGCAGCGCCTCGCCCAGTGGCACTGAAGCTTTCTTT. This gives the protein CASSASPSGTEAFF. The V gene is TRBV9, the J gene TRBJ1-1; D is ambiguous. CDR3 length: 14 residues. From germline, CDR1 is SGDLS and CDR2 YYNGEE. The ends were cut back, 3 bases at V and 4 bases at J, with 13 bases in the middle.

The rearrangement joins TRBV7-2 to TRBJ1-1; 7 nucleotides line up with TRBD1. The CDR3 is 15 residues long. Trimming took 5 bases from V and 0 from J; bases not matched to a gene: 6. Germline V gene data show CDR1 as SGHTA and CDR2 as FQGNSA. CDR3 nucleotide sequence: TGTGCCAGCAGCATCAGACAGGGCGTGAACACTGAAGCTTTCTTT. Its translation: CASSIRQGVNTEAFF.

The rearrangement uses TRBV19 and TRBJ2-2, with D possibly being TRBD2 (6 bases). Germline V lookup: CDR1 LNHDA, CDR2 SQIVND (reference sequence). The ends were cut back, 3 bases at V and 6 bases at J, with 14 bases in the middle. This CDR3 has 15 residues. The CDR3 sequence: CASSMAGGKAGELFF. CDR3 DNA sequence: TGTGCCAGTAGTATGGCTGGCGGGAAGGCCGGGGAGCTGTTTTTT.

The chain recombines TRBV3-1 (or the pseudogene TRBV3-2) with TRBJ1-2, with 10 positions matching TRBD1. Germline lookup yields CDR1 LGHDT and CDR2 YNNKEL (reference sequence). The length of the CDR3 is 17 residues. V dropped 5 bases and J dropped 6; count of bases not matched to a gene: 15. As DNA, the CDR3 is TGTGCCAGCAGCGCGCGGTCGGGACAGGGGTATAGAAATGGCTACACCTTC. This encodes CASSARSGQGYRNGYTF.

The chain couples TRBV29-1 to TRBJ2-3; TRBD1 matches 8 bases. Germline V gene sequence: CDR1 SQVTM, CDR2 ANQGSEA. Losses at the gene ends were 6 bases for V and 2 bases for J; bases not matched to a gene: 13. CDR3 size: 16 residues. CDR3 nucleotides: TGCAGCGTCCGGACAGGGCAACACTTCGCCACAGATACGCAGTATTTT. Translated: CSVRTGQHFATDTQYF.

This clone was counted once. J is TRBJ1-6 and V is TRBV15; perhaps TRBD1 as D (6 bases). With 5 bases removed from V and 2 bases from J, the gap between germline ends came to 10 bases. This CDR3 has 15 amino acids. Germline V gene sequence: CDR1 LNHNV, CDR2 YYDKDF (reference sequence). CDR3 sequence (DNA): TGTGCCACCAGCCGTCGGGACACCTATAATTCACCCCTCCACTTT. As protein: CATSRRDTYNSPLHF. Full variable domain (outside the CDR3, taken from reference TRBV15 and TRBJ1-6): DAMVIQNPRYQVTQFGKPVTLSCSQTLNHNVMYWYQQKSSQAPKLLFHYYDKDFNNEADTPDNFQSRRPNTSFCFLDIRSPGLGDTAMYLCATSRRDTYNSPLHFGNGTRLTVT.

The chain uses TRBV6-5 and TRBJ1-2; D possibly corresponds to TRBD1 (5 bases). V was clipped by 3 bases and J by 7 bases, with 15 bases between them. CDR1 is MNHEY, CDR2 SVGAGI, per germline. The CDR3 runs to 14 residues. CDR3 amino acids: CASSYGIQATGYTF. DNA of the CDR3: TGTGCCAGCAGTTATGGGATACAGGCGACTGGCTACACCTTC.

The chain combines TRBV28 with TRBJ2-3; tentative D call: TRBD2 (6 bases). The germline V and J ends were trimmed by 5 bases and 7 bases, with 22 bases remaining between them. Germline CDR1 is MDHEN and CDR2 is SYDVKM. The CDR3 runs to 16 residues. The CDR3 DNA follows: TGTGCCAGCAGTCTGGGCCGTCACTCGGGCGGGAATACGCAGTATTTT. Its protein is CASSLGRHSGGNTQYF.

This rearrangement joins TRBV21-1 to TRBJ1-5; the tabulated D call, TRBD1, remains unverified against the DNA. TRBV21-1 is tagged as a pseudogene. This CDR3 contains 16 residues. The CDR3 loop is CASRWIVDKGNQPQHF. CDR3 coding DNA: TGTGCCAGCCGGTGGATAGTCGACAAGGGCAATCAGCCCCAGCATTTT.

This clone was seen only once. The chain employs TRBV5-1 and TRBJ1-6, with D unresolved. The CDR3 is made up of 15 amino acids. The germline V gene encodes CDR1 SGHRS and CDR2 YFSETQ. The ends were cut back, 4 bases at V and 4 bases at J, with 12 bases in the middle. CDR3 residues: CASSPRPPYNSPLHF. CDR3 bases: TGCGCCAGCAGCCCCAGGCCTCCGTATAATTCACCCCTCCACTTT.

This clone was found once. CDR3 residues: CASSARLGANTEAFF. The CDR3 coding sequence is TGTGCCAGTAGTGCCCGTTTAGGGGCGAACACTGAAGCTTTCTTT. The chain has TRBV19 and TRBJ1-1, with D perhaps TRBD1 (5 bases). Germline loops: CDR1 LNHDA, CDR2 SQIVND (reference sequence). The CDR3 runs 15 residues. Trimming left V 5 bases short and J 1 base short, with 14 bases between.

The CDR3 loop reads CASSPDREYSNQPQHF. The CDR3 DNA sequence: TGTGCCAGTAGTCCGGACAGGGAATATAGCAATCAGCCCCAGCATTTT. This chain connects TRBV19 to TRBJ1-5, with 8 bases that match TRBD1. There are 16 residues in the CDR3. Per germline, CDR1 LNHDA and CDR2 SQIVND (reference sequence). V was clipped by 5 bases and J by 0 bases; unmatched bases: 6. The full variable domain, in which reference TRBV19 and TRBJ1-5 provide the parts outside the CDR3, is DGGITQSPKYLFRKEGQNVTLSCEQNLNHDAMYWYRQDPGQGLRLIYYSQIVNDFQKGDIAEGYSVSREKKESFPLTVTSAQKNPTAFYLCASSPDREYSNQPQHFGDGTRLSIL.

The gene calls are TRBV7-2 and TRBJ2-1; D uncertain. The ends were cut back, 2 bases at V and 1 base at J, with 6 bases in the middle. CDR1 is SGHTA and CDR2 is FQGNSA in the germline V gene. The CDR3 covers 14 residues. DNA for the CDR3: TGTGCCAGCAGCTTATCGCGATCCTACAATGAGCAGTTCTTC. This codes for CASSLSRSYNEQFF.

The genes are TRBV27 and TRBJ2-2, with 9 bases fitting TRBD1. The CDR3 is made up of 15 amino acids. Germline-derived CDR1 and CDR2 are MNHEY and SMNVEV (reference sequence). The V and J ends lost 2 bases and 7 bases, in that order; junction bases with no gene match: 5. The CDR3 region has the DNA TGTGCCAGCAGTTTAGAACAGGGGGCTATCGGGGAGCTGTTTTTT. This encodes CASSLEQGAIGELFF.

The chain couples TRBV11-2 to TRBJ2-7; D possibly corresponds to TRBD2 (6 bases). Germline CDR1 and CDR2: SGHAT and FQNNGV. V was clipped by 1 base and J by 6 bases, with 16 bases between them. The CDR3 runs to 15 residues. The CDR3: CASSLGGDWDSEQYF. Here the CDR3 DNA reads TGTGCCAGCAGCTTAGGAGGGGACTGGGACTCCGAGCAGTACTTC.

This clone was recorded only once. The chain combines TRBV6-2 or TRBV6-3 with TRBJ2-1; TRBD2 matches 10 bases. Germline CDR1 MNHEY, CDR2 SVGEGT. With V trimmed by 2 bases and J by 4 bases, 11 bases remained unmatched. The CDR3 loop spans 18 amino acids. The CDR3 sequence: CASSYALAGAPDYNEQFF. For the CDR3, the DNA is TGTGCCAGCAGTTACGCCCTAGCGGGGGCCCCGGATTACAATGAGCAGTTCTTC.

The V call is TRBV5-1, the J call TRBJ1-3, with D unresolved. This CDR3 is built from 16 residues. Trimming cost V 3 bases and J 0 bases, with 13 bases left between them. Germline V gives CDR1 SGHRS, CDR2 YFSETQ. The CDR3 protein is CASSSFPADSGNTIYF. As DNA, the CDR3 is TGCGCCAGCAGCTCCTTCCCGGCGGACTCTGGAAACACCATATATTTT.

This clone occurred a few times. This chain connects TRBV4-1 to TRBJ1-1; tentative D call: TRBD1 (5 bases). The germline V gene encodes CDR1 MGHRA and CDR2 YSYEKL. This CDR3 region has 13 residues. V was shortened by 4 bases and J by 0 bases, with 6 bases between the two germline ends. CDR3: CASSLGLNTEAFF. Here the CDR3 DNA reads TGCGCCAGCAGCCTGGGGCTGAACACTGAAGCTTTCTTT.